This paragraph covers one T cell receptor (beta chain) sequence. Since a much larger clone is just one base distant, this may be a read error. The data belong to a study of read filtering for tumor transcriptome and immune sequencing. Study in general: Mean patient age was roughly 66 years, range about 47 to 85; around 16 male, 14 female. After DNase treatment, RNA was made into whole-transcriptome libraries.

The library was built from 400 ng RNA with molecular barcoded adaptors for alpha/delta and beta/gamma chains. TCRdb re-analysed the reads in MiXCR, keeping a single row per CDR3 protein. The table has over 50,000 distinct CDR3 sequences, around 14% seen once. The CDR3 sequence is 15 residues long. Germline V lookup: CDR1 MNHNS, CDR2 SASEGT. This chain joins TRBV6-1 and TRBJ2-1; the match to TRBD1 covers 7 bases. This receptor was obtained from a donor at least 40 years old with multiple myeloma. The sample was a population of CD138-negative cells sorted from bone marrow. The CDR3: CASSVRDSLYNVQFF. CDR3 sequence (DNA): TGTGCCAGCAGCGTTAGGGACAGCTTATACAATGTGCAGTTCTTC.